What follows are 13 T cell receptor beta chains derived from one specimen sequenced in a study of siplizumab effects on memory and regulatory T cells. The data were produced by immunoSEQ multiplex PCR, yet TCRdb's version contains in-frame clones alone and is incomplete. The sample consists of around 100,000 clones, about nine tenths of them appearing once. Sequenced sample: CD4+ T cells sorted from blood. The receptors derive from a human donor in good health.

Of note for this clone: The identical CDR3 is also encoded by other nucleotide sequences in the sample. The chain combines TRBV5-8 with TRBJ1-2, with 8 bases that match TRBD1. This CDR3 contains 15 residues. Germline values: CDR1 SGHTS, CDR2 YDEGEE. Losses at the gene ends were 2 bases for V and 2 bases for J; bases not matched to a gene: 5. The DNA for the CDR3 is TGTGCCAGCAGCTTCCTGGGACAGGAAAACTATGGCTACACCTTC. Its protein is CASSFLGQENYGYTF.

The gene calls are TRBV7-3 and TRBJ2-1; maybe TRBD1 (6 bases). Between the trimmed V and J ends, which lost 3 bases and 6 bases, there was a span of 15 bases. The germline CDR1 and CDR2 sequences are SGHTA and FQGTGA. The CDR3 has 15 residues. The CDR3: CASSLSQGTFNEQFF. CDR3 coding DNA: TGTGCCAGCAGCTTGTCCCAAGGGACATTCAATGAGCAGTTCTTC.

The chain joins TRBV6-5 to TRBJ1-2, with TRBD1 matching 7 bases. CDR3 length equals 14 residues. The V and J ends lost 4 bases and 1 base, in that order; junction bases with no gene match: 3. Germline loops: CDR1 MNHEY, CDR2 SVGAGI. Here the CDR3 reads CASSLTGDNYGYTF. The CDR3 nucleotides read TGTGCCAGCAGTTTAACAGGGGATAACTATGGCTACACCTTC.

The count of this clone is one. In nucleotides, the CDR3 is TGTGCCAGCAGCGAACGGGTGGGTAATTCACCCCTCCACTTT. This codes for CASSERVGNSPLHF. This sequence joins TRBV9 and TRBJ1-6, with D unclear. Germline CDR1 and CDR2: SGDLS and YYNGEE. This CDR3 has 14 residues. The V gene lost 3 bases and the J gene lost 6 bases, with 10 bases spanning the gap.

The chain combines TRBV5-1 with TRBJ2-3; D tentatively reads TRBD1 or TRBD2 (5 bases each). The CDR3 consists of 18 residues. V lost 4 bases and J 0 bases, leaving 21 bases between the germline ends. The germline V gene has CDR1 SGHRS and CDR2 YFSETQ. This chain's CDR3 is CASSRGPPRGPSTDTQYF. The DNA of the CDR3 is TGCGCCAGCAGCCGTGGTCCCCCCCGGGGACCCAGCACAGATACGCAGTATTTT.

The genes are TRBV15 and TRBJ1-4, with D possibly TRBD1 on 6 matching bases. V dropped 0 bases and J dropped 2 bases, with 10 bases sitting between them. This CDR3 comprises 16 residues. The germline gives CDR1 LNHNV, CDR2 YYDKDF (reference sequence). The CDR3 DNA sequence: TGTGCCACCAGCAGAGATTTCGGACAGACTAATGAAAAACTGTTTTTT. Amino acids: CATSRDFGQTNEKLFF.

This chain uses TRBV27 with TRBJ2-7, with TRBD1 identical over 11 bases. V shed 4 bases and J 5 bases; nucleotides not matched to a gene: 7. CDR1 and CDR2 from the germline V gene are MNHEY and SMNVEV (reference sequence). This CDR3 spans 15 amino acids. The DNA of the CDR3 is TGTGCCAGCAGTTCGGGGTGGACAGGGGGCCACGAGCAGTACTTC. It encodes CASSSGWTGGHEQYF.

The chain employs TRBV7-9 and TRBJ2-7; no definite D call. Germline V gene data show CDR1 as SEHNR and CDR2 as FQNEAQ (reference sequence). This CDR3 comprises 14 residues. Trimming removed 1 base from V and 2 bases from J, with 9 bases in between. The CDR3 loop reads CASSLGWKAYEQYF. The CDR3 bases are TGTGCCAGCAGCTTAGGGTGGAAAGCCTACGAGCAGTACTTC.

This chain uses TRBV9 with TRBJ2-1; 10 nucleotides align to TRBD2. The CDR3 is 14 amino acids. The V gene's germline CDR1 is SGDLS and CDR2 YYNGEE. V shed 0 bases and J 10 bases; nucleotides not matched to a gene: 4. The CDR3 protein is CASSVGLAGEEQFF. Here the CDR3 DNA reads TGTGCCAGCAGCGTAGGACTAGCGGGTGAGGAGCAGTTCTTC.

The CDR3 region has the DNA TGTGCCAGCTCACGAGCGGGGTGGTCCTACAATGAGCAGTTCTTC. Its translation: CASSRAGWSYNEQFF. The J gene is TRBJ2-1, the V gene TRBV18; 7 bases fit TRBD2. The CDR3 has 15 residues. V trimming: 4 bases; J trimming: 1 base; junction bases outside the gene matches: 4. CDR1 and CDR2 (germline): KGHSH, LQKENI.

The chain carries TRBV6-5 and TRBJ1-5; possibly TRBD1 for D (6 bases). CDR1 is MNHEY and CDR2 is SVGAGI in the germline V gene. The CDR3 is made up of 14 amino acids. V was cut by 3 bases and J by 6 bases, with 12 bases left in between. Here the CDR3 DNA reads TGTGCCAGCAGTTATGGGGGGCAGGGTCAGCCCCAGCATTTT. It specifies CASSYGGQGQPQHF.

Turning to this clone: Different DNA sequences within this sample yield the same CDR3. The rearrangement uses TRBV12-5 and TRBJ2-7; 7 bases line up with TRBD1. The germline gives CDR1 LGHNT, CDR2 FRNRAP. CDR3 length equals 14 residues. J lost 3 bases, V lost 4 bases, and 6 bases had no gene match. This CDR3 reads CASGWGTASYEQYF. CDR3 sequence (DNA): TGTGCTAGTGGTTGGGGGACAGCCAGCTACGAGCAGTACTTC.

The chain joins TRBV5-5 to TRBJ1-5; D may be TRBD1 (5 bases). The ends were cut back, 5 bases at V and 5 bases at J, with 5 bases in the middle. Germline CDR1 and CDR2: SGHKS and YYEKEE (reference sequence). This CDR3 has 11 amino acids. This CDR3 reads CASRGDQPQHF. The CDR3 nucleotides are TGTGCCAGCAGGGGGGATCAGCCCCAGCATTTT.